The clone carrying this T cell receptor (beta chain) came up a few times. This entry comes from a study of beta chain features in type 1 diabetes. Via the markers CD45RO/CCR7/CD25/CD127/CD95/CD27, stem cell-like memory, regulatory, central memory and naive CD4+ cells were sorted. Every isolated RNA sample was fully reverse transcribed, so sequencing captured expressed TCRB transcripts. Data came from immunoSEQ multiplex PCR; TCRdb stores just in-frame clones and leaves some out. The sample records hundreds of thousands of clones, over 9.5% being singletons. This TCR derives from a man in his late teens or twenties in good health. Sequencing used naive CD4+ T cells from blood.

CDR3 amino acids: CASSLLPGQGVYEQYF. CDR3 sequence (DNA): TGTGCCAGCAGCTTATTGCCGGGACAGGGTGTCTACGAGCAGTACTTC. The V call is TRBV7-2, the J call TRBJ2-7, with 9 bases identical to TRBD1. Trimming removed 2 bases from V and 3 bases from J; junction bases left unmatched: 8. Germline CDR1 reads SGHTA; CDR2 reads FQGNSA. The CDR3 totals 16 residues.